These 22 T cell receptor beta chains were all obtained from the same sample, sequenced in a study of blood T cell repertoires in COVID-19. The assay was immunoSEQ multiplex PCR, and TCRdb's table has in-frame clones only and misses some. Seen here are 250,000 to 350,000 clones, 88% observed once, and the top ten hold approximately 10%. The material sequenced was peripheral blood. The receptor set was obtained from a young woman with COVID-19, enrolled during active disease.

This rearrangement joins TRBV12-3 or TRBV12-4 to TRBJ2-7; the D gene is possibly TRBD1 (5 bases). This CDR3 has 12 residues. V lost 3 bases, J lost 4 bases, and 7 bases lay in between. The CDR3 region has the DNA TGTGCCAGCAGTTTGCAGGGATACGAGCAGTACTTC. Protein: CASSLQGYEQYF.

This chain connects TRBV5-1 to TRBJ2-7; TRBD2 might be the D (6 bases). Germline CDR1 and CDR2: SGHRS and YFSETQ. Trimming pared 5 bases from V and 6 bases from J, leaving 12 bases between. The CDR3 runs 12 residues. The CDR3 here is CASREGWGEQYF. The DNA for the CDR3 is TGCGCCAGCAGGGAGGGATGGGGCGAGCAGTACTTC. The full variable domain, completed using reference TRBV5-1 and TRBJ2-7, is KAGVTQTPRYLIKTRGQQVTLSCSPISGHRSVSWYQQTPGQGLQFLFEYFSETQRNKGNFPGRFSGRQFSNSRSEMNVSTLELGDSALYLCASREGWGEQYFGPGTRLTVT.

This clone occurred once. V and J are TRBV10-3 and TRBJ1-1; D remains unclear. V was shortened by 3 bases and J by 5 bases, with 4 bases between the two germline ends. The CDR3 sequence is 11 residues long. CDR1 ENHRY and CDR2 SYGVKD come from the germline V gene. The CDR3 region has the DNA TGTGCCATCAGTGAAGAGACTGAAGCTTTCTTT. This codes for CAISEETEAFF.

This chain connects TRBV7-2 to TRBJ2-7, with 9 bases aligning to TRBD2. The CDR3 contains 15 residues. Germline values: CDR1 SGHTA, CDR2 FQGNSA. V gave up 3 bases and J gave up 2 bases; unmatched junction bases: 5. The chain's CDR3 is CASSLYSGRTYEQYF. The CDR3 DNA reads as TGTGCCAGCAGCTTGTATAGCGGGAGAACCTACGAGCAGTACTTC.

The V and J genes are TRBV29-1 and TRBJ1-5, with TRBD1 matching 9 bases. J was trimmed by 7 bases and V by 6 bases; bases with no gene match: 7. The CDR3 covers 13 residues. Looked up from germline, CDR1 is SQVTM and CDR2 is ANQGSEA. CDR3 bases: TGCAGCGTAGGGACAGGGCTGCAGCAGCCCCAGCATTTT. The encoded protein is CSVGTGLQQPQHF.

This chain links TRBV2 with TRBJ2-1; TRBD1 agrees at 7 bases. Germline trimming cut 6 bases from V and 0 bases from J; bases unmatched to any gene: 8. Per the germline V gene, CDR1 is SNHLY and CDR2 is FYNNEI. The CDR3 is made up of 16 amino acids. CDR3 in amino acids: CASSTAGGRSYNEQFF. CDR3 sequence (DNA): TGTGCCAGCAGCACCGCAGGGGGTCGCTCCTACAATGAGCAGTTCTTC.

J is TRBJ2-1 and V is TRBV11-2; 8 positions match TRBD2. The V gene end was trimmed by 6 bases and the J gene end by 1 base; junction bases not matched to a gene: 17. CDR1 is SGHAT, CDR2 FQNNGV, per germline. The CDR3 length is 19 residues. The CDR3 spells CASRKGVSGIRTSYNEQFF. The CDR3 DNA is TGTGCCAGCAGAAAGGGGGTTAGCGGGATCCGAACTTCCTACAATGAGCAGTTCTTC.

The chain has TRBV5-4 and TRBJ2-7; 7 bases agree with TRBD1. Germline CDR1 and CDR2: SGHNT and YYREEE (reference sequence). V dropped 4 bases and J dropped 0; count of bases not matched to a gene: 1. There are 13 residues in the CDR3. The CDR3 spells CASSNRGSYEQYF. The CDR3 DNA is TGTGCCAGCAGCAACAGGGGCTCCTACGAGCAGTACTTC. Combining the CDR3 with reference TRBV5-4 and TRBJ2-7 gives the whole variable domain ETGVTQSPTHLIKTRGQQVTLRCSSQSGHNTVSWYQQALGQGPQFIFQYYREEENGRGNFPPRFSGLQFPNYSSELNVNALELDDSALYLCASSNRGSYEQYFGPGTRLTVT.

Worth noting for this clone: Relative to the germline gene, one junction end is altered; a read error may explain this. The V call is TRBV27, the J call TRBJ1-5, with 10 bases that match TRBD1. Germline CDR1 MNHEY, CDR2 SMNVEV (reference sequence). The CDR3 is 15 residues long. CDR3 DNA: TGTACCAGCAGTTTCTCCGGGACAGGGGAACAGCCCCAGCATTTT. This translates into CTSSFSGTGEQPQHF.

This clone has only one observation. The CDR3, as DNA: TGTGCCAGCAGCCAGGGTATAGGGAGTATTCAGCCCCAGCATTTT. It codes for CASSQGIGSIQPQHF. The chain links TRBV3-1 (or the pseudogene TRBV3-2) to TRBJ1-5, with D unclear. Germline CDR1 reads LGHDT; CDR2 reads YNNKEL (reference sequence). This CDR3 has 15 amino acids. V dropped 3 bases and J dropped 6 bases, with 15 bases sitting between them.

The genes are TRBV13 and TRBJ1-1, with D possibly matching TRBD1 (5 bases). V lost 2 bases and J 1 base, leaving 8 bases between the germline ends. From germline, CDR1 is PRHDT and CDR2 FYEKMQ (reference sequence). The CDR3 is made up of 14 amino acids. DNA of the CDR3: TGTGCCAGCAGCTTACCCGACAGGAACACTGAAGCTTTCTTT. Its translation: CASSLPDRNTEAFF.

The chain is built from TRBV7-9 and TRBJ1-2, with D unresolved. The V end lost 2 bases, the J end lost 8 bases, and 6 bases lay between the germline ends. This CDR3 has 11 residues. Per germline, CDR1 SEHNR and CDR2 FQNEAQ (reference sequence). The CDR3, as DNA: TGTGCCAGCAGCTTACGTTCCGGCTACACCTTC. This gives the protein CASSLRSGYTF.

This chain connects TRBV18 to TRBJ1-3; D ambiguous. This CDR3 has 16 residues. Germline V CDR1 and CDR2: KGHSH, LQKENI. Trimming pared 2 bases from V and 0 bases from J, leaving 11 bases between. CDR3 sequence (DNA): TGTGCCAGCTCACCAAACAGCCCAACCTCTGGAAACACCATATATTTT. The encoded protein is CASSPNSPTSGNTIYF.

V is TRBV4-1 and J is TRBJ2-1, with D possibly matching TRBD1 (6 bases). Trimming took off 3 bases at V and 1 base at J, with 19 bases between the two ends. The CDR3 runs to 18 residues. The germline V gene encodes CDR1 MGHRA and CDR2 YSYEKL. CDR3 amino acids: CASSHRQVSGASYNEQFF. CDR3 in DNA: TGCGCCAGCAGCCATAGACAGGTCAGCGGTGCGTCCTACAATGAGCAGTTCTTC.

The gene calls are TRBV30 and TRBJ1-2; D not certain. V lost 2 bases and J lost 6, with 10 bases in between. In germline, CDR1 is GTSNPN, CDR2 SVGIG (reference sequence). The CDR3 is 12 amino acids. The CDR3 DNA reads as TGTGCCTGGAGTTTACAGACCGATGGCTACACCTTC. Its protein product is CAWSLQTDGYTF.

The V call is TRBV19, the J call TRBJ2-7; D unclear. Germline CDR1 LNHDA, CDR2 SQIVND (reference sequence). Trimming pared 2 bases from V and 6 bases from J, leaving 14 bases between. The CDR3 totals 14 residues. The CDR3 is CASSISPQLGEQYF. CDR3 nucleotide sequence: TGTGCCAGTAGTATATCGCCACAGCTGGGCGAGCAGTACTTC.

V is TRBV5-1 and J is TRBJ2-7; TRBD1 might be the D (5 bases). The ends were cut back, 4 bases at V and 1 base at J, with 15 bases in the middle. Germline CDR1 and CDR2: SGHRS and YFSETQ. This CDR3 comprises 15 residues. CDR3 in amino acids: CASSVLGPTSYEQYF. CDR3 DNA: TGCGCCAGCAGCGTCTTGGGGCCTACTTCCTACGAGCAGTACTTC.

V and J are TRBV24-1 and TRBJ2-5; weak D call: TRBD1 (5 bases). V was pared by 5 bases and J by 5 bases, with 14 bases between. The CDR3 is made up of 14 amino acids. The germline CDR1 and CDR2 sequences are KGHDR and SFDVKD. The CDR3 reads CATSAVYRIETQYF. CDR3 sequence (DNA): TGTGCCACCAGTGCCGTTTACAGGATCGAGACCCAGTACTTC.

This chain connects TRBV6-5 to TRBJ2-7; 7 bases map to TRBD2. This CDR3 is built from 15 residues. In germline, CDR1 is MNHEY, CDR2 SVGAGI. The J segment lost 2 bases and the V segment lost 2 bases, leaving 6 bases of the junction unmatched. This chain's CDR3 is CASSYGSGGTYEQYF. Written as DNA, the CDR3 is TGTGCCAGCAGTTACGGGTCGGGAGGAACCTACGAGCAGTACTTC.

This rearrangement joins TRBV7-9 to TRBJ2-2; TRBD2 matches 13 bases. With V trimmed by 7 bases and J by 4 bases, 6 bases remained unmatched. This CDR3 contains 16 residues. Germline V gene sequence: CDR1 SEHNR, CDR2 FQNEAQ (reference sequence). CDR3 sequence: CASTGLAGAPTGELFF. CDR3 in DNA: TGTGCCAGCACCGGACTAGCGGGGGCCCCCACCGGGGAGCTGTTTTTT.

The V gene is TRBV7-9, the J gene TRBJ2-1; D is unclear. CDR3 length: 13 residues. The germline V gene encodes CDR1 SEHNR and CDR2 FQNEAQ (reference sequence). The germline V and J ends were trimmed by 4 bases and 5 bases, with 9 bases remaining between them. This CDR3 reads CASSSIKDNEQFF. In nucleotides, the CDR3 is TGTGCCAGCAGCTCTATTAAAGACAATGAGCAGTTCTTC.

This chain links TRBV6-6 with TRBJ1-4; D possibly corresponds to TRBD1 (6 bases). The CDR3 runs to 13 residues. Trimming pared 1 base from V and 7 bases from J, leaving 7 bases between. Germline CDR1 reads MNHNY; CDR2 reads SVGAGI (reference sequence). The CDR3 sequence is CASSYLQGEKLFF. The CDR3 DNA reads as TGTGCCAGCAGTTACTTACAGGGTGAAAAACTGTTTTTT.